This TCR beta chain was recorded in a study of T cell responses to AZD1222 COVID-19 vaccine. Measured with immunoSEQ multiplex PCR; TCRdb has only the in-frame clones, and not every one. Among some 84,000 clones listed, 70% to 90% were seen once. The CDR3 totals 14 residues. J gave up 13 bases and V 6 bases, and 8 bases lay outside the gene matches. The V gene's germline CDR1 is MNHEY and CDR2 SMNVEV (reference sequence). A note on this clone: Its target is unknown.

Study findings and constraints: When two AZD1222 doses had been given, Spike-specific TCR breadth and depth rose. No day 14 peak samples; only post-peak repertoires were characterized.

The clonotype was recovered from an adult who received the AZD1222 COVID-19 vaccine. The specimen was peripheral blood, collected 28 days after the second AZD1222 dose. The chain links TRBV27 to TRBJ2-1, with 14 bases aligning to TRBD2. The CDR3 DNA sequence: TGTGCCAGCAGAGGGACTAGCGGGGGCTTGGAACAGTTCTTC. Its translation is CASRGTSGGLEQFF.